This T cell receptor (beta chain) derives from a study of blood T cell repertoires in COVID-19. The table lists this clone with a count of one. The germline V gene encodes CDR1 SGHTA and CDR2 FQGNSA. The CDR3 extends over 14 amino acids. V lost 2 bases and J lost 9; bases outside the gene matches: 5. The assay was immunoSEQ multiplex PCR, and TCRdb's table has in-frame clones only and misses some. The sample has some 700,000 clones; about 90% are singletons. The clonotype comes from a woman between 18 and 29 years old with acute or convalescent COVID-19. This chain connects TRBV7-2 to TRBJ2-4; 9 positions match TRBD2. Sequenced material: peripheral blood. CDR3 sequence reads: CASSLFSGGGIQYF. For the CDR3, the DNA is TGTGCCAGCAGCTTATTTAGCGGGGGTGGCATTCAGTACTTC.